One T cell receptor beta chain is described in this entry. This sample stems from a study of T cell responses to AZD1222 COVID-19 vaccine. TCRdb's table, derived via immunoSEQ multiplex PCR, lists solely in-frame clones and lacks some. The sample has some 130,000 clones, around 90% seen once. Investigators merged groups given second doses at roughly 4 or roughly 12 weeks. CDR1 is SSHAT and CDR2 is FNYEAQ in the germline V gene (reference sequence). CDR3 length equals 16 residues. The J segment lost 5 bases and the V segment lost 2 bases, leaving 6 bases of the junction unmatched. The genes are TRBV7-7 and TRBJ2-1, with 10 bases identical to TRBD2. The clonotype comes from an adult who received the AZD1222 COVID-19 vaccine. Sequencing was performed on peripheral blood, taken 28 days after the second AZD1222 dose. In DNA form, the CDR3 reads TGTGCCAGCAGCTTAACCGGGACTAGCGTACACAATGAGCAGTTCTTC. Residues: CASSLTGTSVHNEQFF.